A selection of T cell receptor beta chains follows, all from one sample in a study of T cell responses to AZD1222 COVID-19 vaccine. This table comes from immunoSEQ multiplex PCR, and its TCRdb copy is limited to in-frame clones, with some not included. The table records about 120,000 clones, 70% to 90% of them present only once. The sequencing here drew on peripheral blood, taken on day 0 of AZD1222 vaccination. Every receptor here comes from an adult in good health. Both conserved end residues are part of each CDR3. The D gene is left open where the match is weak. Not all rows give a size; the values are once, few, many and, for expanded clones, a class.

V,length,size,D,J,DNA,CDR3
TRBV9,17,-,TRBD1,TRBJ1-3,TGTGCCAGCAGCGTAGGAGCCAGGGGGCTTACTGGAAACACCATATATTTT,CASSVGARGLTGNTIYF
TRBV27,14,-,TRBD1,TRBJ1-2,TGTGCCAGCAGATCGGACAGGGGTTACTATGGCTACACCTTC,CASRSDRGYYGYTF
TRBV6-5,14,-,-,TRBJ1-1,TGTGCCAGCCTTCCGGGGGGAATGAACACTGAAGCTTTCTTT,CASLPGGMNTEAFF
TRBV29-1,11,-,-,TRBJ2-3,TGCAGCGTTGAGATCACAGATACGCAGTATTTT,CSVEITDTQYF
TRBV5-1,15,-,TRBD1,TRBJ2-2,TGCGCCAGCAGCCGTGAGGGGACAGGGCCATCCCCCACGGTTTTT,CASSREGTGPSPTVF
TRBV11-2,16,-,TRBD1,TRBJ2-2,TGTGCCAGCAGCTTAGAGGACAGGGGGAGGGCCGGGGAGCTGTTTTTT,CASSLEDRGRAGELFF
TRBV19,14,-,-,TRBJ2-2,TGTGCCAGTAGTAGCCTGGTGAACACCGGGGAGCTGTTTTTT,CASSSLVNTGELFF
TRBV6-2/TRBV6-3,14,-,TRBD1,TRBJ1-1,TGTGCCAGCAGTCAAACAGGGGCGAGCACTGAAGCTTTCTTT,CASSQTGASTEAFF
TRBV2,14,-,-,TRBJ1-2,TGTGCCACCTCAGACCGGCAGGGTACGAGTGGCTACACCTTC,CATSDRQGTSGYTF
TRBV27,11,-,-,TRBJ2-3,TGTGCCAGCGGGGTCACAGATACGCAGTATTTT,CASGVTDTQYF
TRBV15,13,-,-,TRBJ1-2,TGTGCCACCAGCAGAGGGGACATCTATGGCTACACCTTC,CATSRGDIYGYTF
TRBV18,15,-,-,TRBJ1-6,TGTGCCAGCTCACCACGGACAGTGAATAATTCACCCCTCCACTTT,CASSPRTVNNSPLHF
TRBV10-1,13,once,-,TRBJ1-5,TGCGCCAGCAGTGAAGAGGGGAATCAGCCCCAGCATTTT,CASSEEGNQPQHF
TRBV18,15,once,-,TRBJ2-3,TGTGCCAGCTCACCACTTAAGCCCCACACAGATACGCAGTATTTT,CASSPLKPHTDTQYF